This T cell receptor (beta chain) derives from a study of blood T cells in healthy people across ages. Study-level points and caveats: Naive T cell percentage strongly correlated with TCR beta diversity. When set beside aged donors, long-lived donors presented more naive CD4+ cells and higher diversity. PBMCs left unsorted prevented a conclusive naive versus antigen-experienced comparison. The study regarded diversity estimates from one million T cells as underestimates.

A second PCR, run for about 7 to 12 cycles, used a sample-barcoded 5' primer plus a J-beta primer mix. MiXCR was run by TCRdb on the 5' RACE reads, yielding one entry per CDR3 protein. The top ten hold about a fifth of the sample, which has around 970,000 distinct CDR3 sequences, approximately 50% seen once. As for this clonotype: What it binds is unknown.

Germline assignment: CDR1 LNHNV and CDR2 YYDKDF (reference sequence). Trimming took 3 bases from V and 7 from J, leaving 15 bases between them. The CDR3 has 14 residues. The receptor's source is a woman between 55 and 75 years old in good health. Source material: blood. The V call is TRBV15, the J call TRBJ1-2; D is possibly TRBD1 (6 bases). CDR3 DNA: TGTGCCACCAGCAGCGTCAGAGGGGGTTTTGGCTACACCTTC. It codes for CATSSVRGGFGYTF.